The 9 T cell receptor beta chains below come from one sample, sequenced in a study of blood T cells in healthy people across ages (dated by TCRdb to 2013 to 2016). Library construction relied on 5' RACE. Sequenced using an Illumina HiSeq 2500. A second about 7 to 12 cycle PCR used a sample-barcoded 5' primer and a J-beta primer mix. The public reads were reanalyzed by TCRdb: fastp trimming at Q25, MiXCR alignment, in-frame beta chains only. CDR3 protein sequences are deduplicated, and each keeps its most common genes and DNA. In this sample the table shows some 760,000 distinct CDR3 sequences, roughly 25% of which occur a single time. Together, the top ten hold under 10% of the sample. These data were also reused for a study on T cells of mothers and their children.

The sample taken for sequencing was blood. The origin of the receptors is a boy between 10 and 17 years old in good health.

The chain recombines TRBV7-9 with TRBJ1-1, with TRBD1 as a possible D gene (6 bases). Germline-derived CDR1 and CDR2 are SEHNR and FQNEAQ (reference sequence). The CDR3 runs 16 residues. Between the trimmed V and J ends, which lost 5 bases and 2 bases, there was a span of 18 bases. This chain's CDR3 is CASSQRSTGGNTEAFF. In DNA form, the CDR3 reads TGTGCCAGCAGCCAGAGATCGACAGGCGGCAACACTGAAGCTTTCTTT. Supplemented by reference TRBV7-9 and TRBJ1-1, the full variable domain reads DTGVSQNPRHKITKRGQNVTFRCDPISEHNRLYWYRQTLGQGPEFLTYFQNEAQLEKSRLLSDRFSAERPKGSFSTLEIQRTEQGDSAMYLCASSQRSTGGNTEAFFGQGTRLTVV.

This rearrangement joins TRBV10-3 to TRBJ1-2; TRBD1 agrees at 9 bases. This CDR3 has 16 amino acids. Germline CDR1 and CDR2: ENHRY and SYGVKD. V trimming: 6 bases; J trimming: 2 bases; junction bases outside the gene matches: 10. CDR3 region: CAISRDRVSRNYGYTF. The CDR3 nucleotides read TGTGCCATCAGCCGGGACAGGGTTTCTCGAAACTATGGCTACACCTTC.

This clonotype was detected only a few times. The chain carries TRBV20-1 and TRBJ2-4; 8 nucleotides match TRBD1. The CDR3 contains 13 residues. With 8 bases clipped from V and 7 bases from J, the junction kept 10 bases outside the gene matches. Germline CDR1 and CDR2: DFQATT and SNEGSKA (reference sequence). The CDR3 spells CSSIDRGINIQYF. CDR3 bases: TGCAGTTCTATCGACAGGGGAATTAACATTCAGTACTTC.

The chain combines TRBV7-2 with TRBJ2-2, with TRBD2 identical over 7 bases. Germline assignment: CDR1 SGHTA and CDR2 FQGNSA. V shed 2 bases and J 5 bases; nucleotides not matched to a gene: 11. The CDR3 loop spans 17 amino acids. This CDR3 reads CASSLSPALAETGELFF. The CDR3 DNA sequence: TGTGCCAGCAGCTTATCCCCTGCCCTAGCGGAGACCGGGGAGCTGTTTTTT.

This chain connects TRBV2 to TRBJ2-1, with D uncertain. The CDR3 spans 13 residues. Per the germline V gene, CDR1 is SNHLY and CDR2 is FYNNEI. V was pared by 2 bases and J by 4 bases, with 6 bases between. Written as DNA, the CDR3 is TGTGCCAGCAGTGAAAACTATTACAATGAGCAGTTCTTC. Residues: CASSENYYNEQFF. The full variable domain, completed using reference TRBV2 and TRBJ2-1, is EPEVTQTPSHQVTQMGQEVILRCVPISNHLYFYWYRQILGQKVEFLVSFYNNEISEKSEIFDDQFSVERPDGSNFTLKIRSTKLEDSAMYFCASSENYYNEQFFGPGTRLTVL.

There are a few counts of this clonotype. The gene calls are TRBV11-2 and TRBJ1-6; D not resolved. CDR1 is SGHAT, CDR2 FQNNGV, per germline. This CDR3 contains 16 residues. Trimming cost V 5 bases and J 3 bases, with 14 bases left between them. CDR3 sequence (DNA): TGTGCCAGCAGCCCCCACCGGGCAAACTATAATTCACCCCTCCACTTT. Protein: CASSPHRANYNSPLHF.

The chain carries TRBV27 and TRBJ2-1, with a possible D match to TRBD2 (6 bases). V lost 0 bases to trimming and J lost 5 bases, with 8 bases between them. Germline V lookup: CDR1 MNHEY, CDR2 SMNVEV (reference sequence). The CDR3 totals 14 residues. Here the CDR3 reads CASSLSPGDNEQFF. CDR3 nucleotides: TGTGCCAGCAGTTTATCCCCGGGGGACAATGAGCAGTTCTTC.

This clonotype was counted between two and nine times. The J gene is TRBJ2-1, the V gene TRBV4-1; D is ambiguous. Germline loops: CDR1 MGHRA, CDR2 YSYEKL. CDR3 size: 12 residues. V lost 0 bases and J lost 6, with 3 bases in between. The CDR3 coding sequence is TGCGCCAGCAGCCAAGAGTTCAATGAGCAGTTCTTC. It specifies CASSQEFNEQFF.

The gene calls are TRBV27 and TRBJ2-5; D gene unclear. The germline gives CDR1 MNHEY, CDR2 SMNVEV (reference sequence). Trimming took off 5 bases at V and 5 bases at J, with 24 bases between the two ends. The CDR3 loop spans 17 amino acids. CDR3 DNA sequence: TGTGCCAGCAGTCCCAACGCCGAAATCTGGCTGTTGGAGACCCAGTACTTC. Translating gives CASSPNAEIWLLETQYF.